This T cell receptor (beta chain) was identified in a study of blood T cell repertoires in COVID-19. On the study more broadly: The samples span acute and convalescent COVID-19 from the United States, Italy and Spain. T cells, B-cell-depleted T cells, or PBMCs provided the cDNA or gDNA that served as material.

Germline V gene sequence: CDR1 SGHRS, CDR2 YFSETQ. The CDR3 spans 16 residues. Unmatched junction bases numbered 4, after V lost 0 bases and J lost 0 bases. The repertoire was sequenced with immunoSEQ multiplex PCR; TCRdb's copy has only in-frame clones and lacks some. The data hold 100,000 to 150,000 clones, with approximately 88% observed a single time. The clonotype comes from a man aged 45-65 years with acute or convalescent COVID-19. Sequenced input: peripheral blood. This chain links TRBV5-1 with TRBJ2-3, with TRBD2 matching over 7 bases. The CDR3 here is CASSLVRGTSTDTQYF. CDR3 coding DNA: TGCGCCAGCAGCTTGGTGCGGGGGACTAGCACAGATACGCAGTATTTT.